This TCR beta chain derives from a study of spatial heterogeneity in lung cancer. Study-level background: Where they were available, follow-up PBMC samples were sequenced, at a median of about 22 months after resection.

TCR cDNA molecules each carried a unique molecular identifier. TCRdb re-called the 5' RACE reads through MiXCR, storing one row per CDR3 protein. The sample carries some 120,000 distinct CDR3 sequences, 12% recorded once. Study-wide points: More often at tumor resection than at routine follow-up, ubiquitous expanded tumor TCRs were detected in the blood.

Time point meaning: blood at routine non-recurrence follow-up after resection. In each case, whole RNA from tumor, nontumor lung or frozen PBMC was sequenced unsorted. A remark on this clonotype: Its antigen is as yet unknown.

The CDR3 has 14 amino acids. CDR1 is WNHNN and CDR2 is SYGVQD in the germline V gene (reference sequence). V lost 5 bases, J lost 6 bases, and 6 bases stayed unmatched. This TCR was sampled from a male donor with early-stage non-small cell lung cancer. The specimen was PBMCs, collected at follow-up. The chain links TRBV10-1 to TRBJ2-1, with 8 bases that match TRBD2. This CDR3 is CASSLAGFGNEQFF. The CDR3 nucleotides read TGCGCCAGCAGTTTAGCGGGGTTTGGCAATGAGCAGTTCTTC.